This T cell receptor beta chain came from a study of shared clonotypes between healthy human individuals. Germline V gives CDR1 MNHNS, CDR2 SASEGT. J was trimmed by 2 bases and V by 6 bases; bases with no gene match: 7. There are 14 residues in the CDR3. Clones were sequenced by immunoSEQ multiplex PCR, and TCRdb holds only the in-frame ones, with some missing. The data contain around 1,100,000 clones, approximately 80% of them singletons. Naive CD45RA+ and memory CD45RA-negative subsets were split from CD4+ cells. This clonotype originated in a man younger than 35 in good health. Some clones in this sample may be carry-over from other donors' samples. The sample consisted of memory CD4+ T cells from PBMCs. Subset reported: CD45RA-negative fraction. The rearrangement joins TRBV6-1 to TRBJ2-7; 7 nucleotides line up with TRBD2. The CDR3 sequence: CASRREVLAYEQYF. CDR3 in DNA: TGTGCCAGCAGACGGGAGGTCCTCGCCTACGAGCAGTACTTC.